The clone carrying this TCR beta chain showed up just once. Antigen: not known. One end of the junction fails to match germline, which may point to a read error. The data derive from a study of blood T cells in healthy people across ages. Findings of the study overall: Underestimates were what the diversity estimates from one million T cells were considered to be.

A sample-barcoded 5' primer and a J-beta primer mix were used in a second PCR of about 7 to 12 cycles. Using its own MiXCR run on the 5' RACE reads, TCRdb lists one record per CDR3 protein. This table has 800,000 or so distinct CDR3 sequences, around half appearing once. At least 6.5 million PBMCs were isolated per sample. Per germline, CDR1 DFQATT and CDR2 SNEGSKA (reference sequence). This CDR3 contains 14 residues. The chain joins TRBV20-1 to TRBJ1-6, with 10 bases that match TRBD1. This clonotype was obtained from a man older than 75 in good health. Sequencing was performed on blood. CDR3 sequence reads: CNAGDRGVQSPLHF. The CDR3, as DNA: TGCAATGCTGGGGACAGGGGCGTACAATCACCCCTCCACTTT.